These 13 T cell receptor beta chains originate from one sample sequenced in a study of blood T cell repertoires in COVID-19. The method was immunoSEQ multiplex PCR; TCRdb's version includes in-frame clones alone and lacks a portion of them. The sample lists 200,000 to 300,000 clones; 80% to 90% were seen once. The source material was peripheral blood. The receptors derive from a man aged 60 to 69 with acute or convalescent COVID-19.

The genes are TRBV2 and TRBJ2-5, with 11 nucleotides matching TRBD1. Looked up from germline, CDR1 is SNHLY and CDR2 is FYNNEI. V was pared by 11 bases and J by 4 bases, with 6 bases of the junction left unmatched. The CDR3 length is 13 residues. This chain's CDR3 is CAVRDRGSETQYF. The CDR3 coding sequence is TGTGCCGTCCGGGACAGGGGGTCAGAGACCCAGTACTTC.

The rearrangement uses TRBV5-8 and TRBJ1-6; D is possibly TRBD1 (6 bases). This CDR3 is 15 amino acids long. Germline V gene sequence: CDR1 SGHTS, CDR2 YDEGEE. V lost 3 bases, J lost 10 bases, and 17 bases lay in between. The DNA for the CDR3 is TGTGCCAGCAGCTCCGCCCCGGGACACGGCTCACCCCTCCACTTT. It translates to CASSSAPGHGSPLHF.

V is TRBV4-3 and J is TRBJ1-3; D perhaps matches TRBD1 (6 bases). The germline V gene has CDR1 LGHNA and CDR2 YSLEER. V was pared by 2 bases and J by 3 bases, with 11 bases between. The CDR3 is 15 amino acids. The CDR3: CASSQQGQRGNTIYF. CDR3 DNA: TGCGCCAGCAGCCAACAGGGGCAGCGTGGAAACACCATATATTTT.

Only a few counts were recorded for this clone. Germline and junction disagree at one end, which may indicate a read error. The chain joins TRBV5-1 to TRBJ2-7; 8 bases fit TRBD1. The CDR3 loop spans 15 amino acids. Germline V gene lookup returns CDR1 SGHRS and CDR2 YFSETQ. DNA of the CDR3: TGCGCCAGCAGATTGGAGGACAGGGAAAACTACGAGCAGTACTTC. Its translation: CASRLEDRENYEQYF.

The V gene is TRBV15, the J gene TRBJ1-2, with unresolved D. This CDR3 is 14 amino acids long. V gave up 0 bases and J gave up 4 bases, with 9 bases separating them. CDR1 and CDR2 (germline): LNHNV, YYDKDF (reference sequence). CDR3 loop: CATSRDRGFYGYTF. Written as DNA, the CDR3 is TGTGCCACCAGCAGAGATCGAGGTTTCTATGGCTACACCTTC. The full variable domain, in which reference TRBV15 and TRBJ1-2 provide the parts outside the CDR3, is DAMVIQNPRYQVTQFGKPVTLSCSQTLNHNVMYWYQQKSSQAPKLLFHYYDKDFNNEADTPDNFQSRRPNTSFCFLDIRSPGLGDTAMYLCATSRDRGFYGYTFGSGTRLTVV.

The V gene is TRBV5-4, the J gene TRBJ2-3; 11 positions agree with TRBD2. This CDR3 contains 15 residues. The germline CDR1 and CDR2 sequences are SGHNT and YYREEE (reference sequence). Trimming removed 4 bases from V and 5 bases from J; junction bases left unmatched: 6. The CDR3 region has the DNA TGTGCCAGCAGCGCCGGACTAGCGGGCGTAGATACGCAGTATTTT. Its translation is CASSAGLAGVDTQYF.

This clone has just a few counts. The rearrangement joins TRBV28 to TRBJ2-3, with 9 bases lining up with TRBD2. V shed 4 bases, J shed 0 bases, and the junction held 5 bases outside the gene matches. CDR3 length: 16 residues. The germline V gene encodes CDR1 MDHEN and CDR2 SYDVKM. The CDR3 region is CASSSPGTSSTDTQYF. The CDR3 DNA reads TGTGCCAGCAGTTCCCCCGGGACTAGCAGCACAGATACGCAGTATTTT.

The V and J genes are TRBV10-3 and TRBJ1-4; D remains unclear. The germline V gene encodes CDR1 ENHRY and CDR2 SYGVKD. V shed 3 bases and J shed 8 bases, with 13 bases lying between them. This CDR3 has 14 residues. CDR3 sequence (DNA): TGTGCCATCAGTGACCCGGGGTCGGTGGAAAAACTGTTTTTT. Encoded protein: CAISDPGSVEKLFF.

The chain couples TRBV7-9 to TRBJ2-7; maybe TRBD1 (5 bases). Germline CDR1 reads SEHNR; CDR2 reads FQNEAQ (reference sequence). V shed 8 bases and J shed 6 bases, with 17 bases lying between them. This CDR3 is built from 13 residues. The CDR3: CASEKGSSAEQYF. The CDR3, as DNA: TGTGCCAGCGAAAAGGGGTCCTCGGCCGAGCAGTACTTC.

DNA of the CDR3: TGTGCCAGCAGCTTGGAAGGAGCTTATGGCTACACCTTC. Translating gives CASSLEGAYGYTF. The chain joins TRBV5-8 to TRBJ1-2; unclear D gene. Between the trimmed V and J ends, which lost 0 bases and 5 bases, there was a span of 8 bases. Germline V gene lookup returns CDR1 SGHTS and CDR2 YDEGEE. The CDR3 loop spans 13 amino acids.

V is TRBV6-5 and J is TRBJ1-2; D might be TRBD1 (5 bases). Per the germline V gene, CDR1 is MNHEY and CDR2 is SVGAGI. V was clipped by 6 bases and J by 4 bases, with 18 bases between them. CDR3 length equals 15 residues. The CDR3 DNA sequence: TGTGCCAGCAGCGGCCGGAGAGGCGGGACCTATGGCTACACCTTC. It translates to CASSGRRGGTYGYTF.

The chain joins TRBV10-3 to TRBJ2-7, with D perhaps TRBD2 (6 bases). V lost 9 bases to trimming and J lost 2 bases, with 38 bases between them. The germline V gene has CDR1 ENHRY and CDR2 SYGVKD. This CDR3 has 21 residues. The CDR3 nucleotides are TGTGCCATTTCTAAGGCGGACGGAGGATCCCGGGGGAATGAAATAACCTACGAGCAGTACTTC. Translated, it gives CAISKADGGSRGNEITYEQYF.

The J gene is TRBJ1-3, the V gene TRBV7-3; D is ambiguous. Germline V CDR1 and CDR2: SGHTA, FQGTGA. Deletions cut 5 bases from V and 0 bases from J, with 11 bases between. CDR3 length: 15 residues. The CDR3 coding sequence is TGTGCCAGCAGCAGAACAGAGCTCTCTGGAAACACCATATATTTT. Translated, it gives CASSRTELSGNTIYF.